This entry lists 17 T cell receptor beta chains sequenced from one sample in a study of blood T cells in healthy people across ages. With a J-beta primer mix and a sample-barcoded 5' primer, a second PCR ran about 6 to 11 cycles. TCRdb used MiXCR to reprocess the 5' RACE reads, holding one entry per CDR3 protein. This sample has fewer than 600,000 distinct CDR3 sequences, with about a quarter found just once. These same records also appear under a second study, on T cells of mothers and their children.

The sequencing input was blood. Receptors originate from a boy between 2 and 10 years old in good health.

The chain carries TRBV10-3 and TRBJ2-3, with 10 bases that match TRBD1. The V segment lost 4 bases and the J segment 3 bases; nucleotides outside the gene matches: 1. Germline-derived CDR1 and CDR2 are ENHRY and SYGVKD. There are 14 residues in the CDR3. The CDR3 coding sequence is TGTGCCATCAGTGGGGACAGGGGAACAGATACGCAGTATTTT. Encoded protein: CAISGDRGTDTQYF.

The chain links TRBV24-1 to TRBJ1-2; TRBD1 might be the D (6 bases). Germline V gives CDR1 KGHDR, CDR2 SFDVKD. The CDR3 has 14 residues. Deletions cut 2 bases from V and 4 bases from J, with 10 bases between. The CDR3 region has the DNA TGTGCCACCAGTGATTCTACAGGGCTCTATGGCTACACCTTC. Translation: CATSDSTGLYGYTF.

The rearrangement uses TRBV29-1 and TRBJ2-2; D ambiguous. Deletions cut 6 bases from V and 0 bases from J, with 14 bases between. Per the germline V gene, CDR1 is SQVTM and CDR2 is ANQGSEA. There are 15 residues in the CDR3. The DNA for the CDR3 is TGCAGCGTCGCAGAACCGGTCCCGAACACCGGGGAGCTGTTTTTT. It encodes CSVAEPVPNTGELFF.

The sample holds a few counts of this clonotype. J is TRBJ2-3 and V is TRBV27, with TRBD1 identical over 8 bases. CDR1 is MNHEY, CDR2 SMNVEV, per germline (reference sequence). V shed 6 bases and J 4 bases; nucleotides not matched to a gene: 9. This CDR3 is 15 amino acids long. CDR3 sequence: CASRGRTGTPDTQYF. For the CDR3, the DNA is TGTGCCAGCAGGGGTCGGACAGGGACCCCAGATACGCAGTATTTT.

The J gene is TRBJ2-3, the V gene TRBV20-1; the D gene is possibly TRBD1 (5 bases). V gave up 5 bases and J gave up 6 bases, with 21 bases separating them. The CDR3 consists of 15 residues. Germline CDR1 DFQATT, CDR2 SNEGSKA (reference sequence). The DNA for the CDR3 is TGCAGTGCTTACCCGCCAGGGAAATTCGCGGATACGCAGTATTTT. As protein: CSAYPPGKFADTQYF.

J is TRBJ1-1 and V is TRBV3-1, with TRBD1 matching over 8 bases. CDR3 size: 15 residues. The J segment lost 3 bases and the V segment lost 0 bases, leaving 3 bases of the junction unmatched. Germline CDR1 is LGHDT and CDR2 is YNNKEL (reference sequence). As DNA, the CDR3 is TGTGCCAGCAGCCAAGATGGGGGACAGGACACTGAAGCTTTCTTT. It translates to CASSQDGGQDTEAFF. The full variable domain, completed using reference TRBV3-1 and TRBJ1-1, is DTAVSQTPKYLVTQMGNDKSIKCEQNLGHDTMYWYKQDSKKFLKIMFSYNNKELIINETVPNRFSPKSPDKAHLNLHINSLELGDSAVYFCASSQDGGQDTEAFFGQGTRLTVV.

This clonotype has a handful of counts. The chain employs TRBV27 and TRBJ2-3; unclear D gene. V lost 5 bases to trimming and J lost 3 bases, with 9 bases between them. The CDR3 contains 13 residues. Germline values: CDR1 MNHEY, CDR2 SMNVEV (reference sequence). The CDR3: CASSHYRTDTQYF. The CDR3 DNA sequence: TGTGCCAGCAGTCACTATAGAACAGATACGCAGTATTTT.

The chain has TRBV6-1 and TRBJ2-7, with a tentative D call TRBD2 (6 bases). Germline values: CDR1 MNHNS, CDR2 SASEGT. V lost 6 bases and J 3 bases, leaving 12 bases between the germline ends. This CDR3 contains 13 residues. CDR3 protein: CASSWDSDYEQYF. The CDR3 DNA sequence: TGTGCCAGCAGCTGGGACTCGGACTACGAGCAGTACTTC.

The chain links TRBV6-5 to TRBJ1-2; no clear D gene. The germline V and J ends were trimmed by 0 bases and 8 bases, with 10 bases remaining between them. Germline loops: CDR1 MNHEY, CDR2 SVGAGI. CDR3 length: 13 residues. The DNA for the CDR3 is TGTGCCAGCAGTTACTCGAACGTTGAGGGCTACACCTTC. Translated: CASSYSNVEGYTF.

This clonotype was observed many times. The gene calls are TRBV25-1 and TRBJ2-7; D perhaps matches TRBD1 (5 bases). Germline lookup yields CDR1 MGHDK and CDR2 SYGVNS. CDR3 size: 14 residues. Between the trimmed V and J ends, which lost 5 bases and 2 bases, there was a span of 13 bases. The CDR3 DNA sequence: TGTGCCAGCAGTCCCCGACAGACGACCTACGAGCAGTACTTC. Encoded protein: CASSPRQTTYEQYF.

This clonotype turned up a few times. J is TRBJ2-4 and V is TRBV27; D gene unclear. The germline V and J ends were trimmed by 4 bases and 0 bases, with 4 bases remaining between them. The CDR3 extends over 13 amino acids. Per germline, CDR1 MNHEY and CDR2 SMNVEV (reference sequence). The CDR3 bases are TGTGCCAGCAGTTCCATAGCCAAAAACATTCAGTACTTC. This translates into CASSSIAKNIQYF.

This chain joins TRBV27 and TRBJ2-3, with TRBD1 matching over 11 bases. The CDR3 loop spans 18 amino acids. Trimming cost V 5 bases and J 3 bases; bases outside gene matches: 13. The V gene's germline CDR1 is MNHEY and CDR2 SMNVEV (reference sequence). The CDR3 nucleotides read TGTGCCAGCAGTCACTGGGGCTGGACAGGGGGCTTGACAGATACGCAGTATTTT. Translation: CASSHWGWTGGLTDTQYF.

V usage is TRBV27 and J usage is TRBJ2-5; D remains unclear. With the DNA end fitting TRBJ2-1 better, the J assignment may be wrong. In germline, CDR1 is MNHEY, CDR2 SMNVEV (reference sequence). The CDR3 length is 14 residues. The CDR3 loop reads CASSLSSTLHEQFF. The CDR3 nucleotides are TGTGCCAGCAGTTTATCGTCCACTCTCCATGAGCAGTTCTTC.

This clonotype was seen more than once but under ten times. The V call is TRBV7-8, the J call TRBJ2-4; tentatively, D is TRBD1 (5 bases). Looked up from germline, CDR1 is SGHVS and CDR2 is FQNEAQ. V was shortened by 5 bases and J by 7 bases, with 9 bases between the two germline ends. CDR3 length: 12 residues. The CDR3 DNA reads as TGTGCCAGCAGCACCGCAGGGAACATTCAGTACTTC. Protein: CASSTAGNIQYF.

This chain links TRBV12-3 or TRBV12-4 with TRBJ2-5; tentative D call: TRBD2 (6 bases). Trimming removed 7 bases from V and 1 base from J, with 16 bases in between. The CDR3 sequence is 15 residues long. CDR3 loop: CASKGGTHTQETQYF. The CDR3 DNA sequence: TGTGCCAGCAAGGGTGGGACTCATACCCAAGAGACCCAGTACTTC.

V is TRBV9 and J is TRBJ2-1; no definite D call. The J call could be wrong; TRBJ2-5 is a better fit for the DNA end. The CDR3 has 14 residues. Germline CDR1 is SGDLS and CDR2 is YYNGEE. The CDR3 loop reads CASSAEGMVETQYF. The CDR3 coding sequence is TGTGCCAGCAGCGCGGAAGGTATGGTCGAGACCCAGTACTTC.

The chain couples TRBV2 to TRBJ2-3; D may be TRBD2 (6 bases). Trimming took off 8 bases at V and 0 bases at J, with 12 bases between the two ends. Germline V gene lookup returns CDR1 SNHLY and CDR2 FYNNEI. This CDR3 is 14 amino acids long. The chain's CDR3 is CASRVGTSTDTQYF. The CDR3 DNA is TGTGCCAGCCGAGTGGGGACTAGCACAGATACGCAGTATTTT.